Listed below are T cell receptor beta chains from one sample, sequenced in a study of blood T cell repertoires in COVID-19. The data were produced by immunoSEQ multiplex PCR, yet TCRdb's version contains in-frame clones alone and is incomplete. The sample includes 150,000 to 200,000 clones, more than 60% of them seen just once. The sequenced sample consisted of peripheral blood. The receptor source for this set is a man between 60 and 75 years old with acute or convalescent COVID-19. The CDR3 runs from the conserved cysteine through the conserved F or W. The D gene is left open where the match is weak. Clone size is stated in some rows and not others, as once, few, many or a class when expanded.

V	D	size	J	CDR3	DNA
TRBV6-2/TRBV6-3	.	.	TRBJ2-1	CASSYSQGTLDEQFF	TGTGCCAGCAGTTACTCGCAGGGGACATTGGATGAGCAGTTCTTC
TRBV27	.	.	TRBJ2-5	CASSTYTGEEETQYF	TGTGCCAGCAGTACTTACACAGGGGAGGAAGAGACCCAGTACTTC
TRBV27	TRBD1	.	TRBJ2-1	CASSPGTAPYNEQFF	TGTGCCAGCAGTCCCGGGACAGCACCTTACAATGAGCAGTTCTTC
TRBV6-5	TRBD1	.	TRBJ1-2	CASSYTGESGYGYTF	TGTGCCAGCAGTTATACAGGGGAGTCGGGCTATGGCTACACCTTC
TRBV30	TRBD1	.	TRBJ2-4	CAWSGDSRNIQYF	TGTGCCTGGAGTGGGGACAGTAGAAACATTCAGTACTTC
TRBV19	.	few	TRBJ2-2	CASSIWAGSGTGELFF	TGTGCCAGTAGTATATGGGCAGGCTCGGGGACCGGGGAGCTGTTTTTT
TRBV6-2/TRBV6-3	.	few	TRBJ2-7	CASSYSSGTSDTYEQYF	TGTGCCAGCAGTTACTCTTCGGGGACTTCAGACACCTACGAGCAGTACTTC
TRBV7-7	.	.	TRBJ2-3	CASSPGYLSTDTQYF	TGTGCCAGCAGCCCGGGGTATCTTAGCACAGATACGCAGTATTTT
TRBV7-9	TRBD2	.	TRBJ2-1	CASSSPTSGGALDEQFF	TGTGCCAGCAGCTCCCCGACTAGCGGGGGGGCCCTCGATGAGCAGTTCTTC
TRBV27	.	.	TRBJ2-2	CASSLIRNTGELFF	TGTGCCAGCAGTTTAATCCGGAACACCGGGGAGCTGTTTTTT
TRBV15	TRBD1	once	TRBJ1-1	CATSRDRRQGAKAFF	TGTGCCACCAGCAGAGATCGTCGACAGGGGGCGAAAGCTTTCTTT
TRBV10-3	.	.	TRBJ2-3	CALSGEGGPGRSTDTQYF	TGTGCCCTCAGCGGGGAAGGGGGACCGGGACGCAGCACAGATACGCAGTATTTT
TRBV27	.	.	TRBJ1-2	CASSPASGFHGYTF	TGTGCCAGCAGTCCGGCCTCCGGGTTCCATGGCTACACCTTC
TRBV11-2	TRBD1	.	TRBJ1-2	CASSPRATGGVNGYTF	TGTGCCAGCAGCCCAAGGGCTACAGGGGGAGTCAATGGCTACACCTTC
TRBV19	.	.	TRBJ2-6	CASSIPGYESSGANVLTF	TGTGCCAGTAGTATTCCGGGTTATGAAAGCTCTGGGGCCAACGTCCTGACTTTC
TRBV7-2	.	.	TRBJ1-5	CASSLVLGRNQPQHF	TGTGCCAGCAGCTTAGTTCTGGGGCGCAATCAGCCCCAGCATTTT
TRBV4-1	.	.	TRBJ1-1	CASSQDIPPYEAFF	TGCGCCAGCAGCCAAGATATACCTCCCTATGAAGCTTTCTTT
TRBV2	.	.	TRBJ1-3	CASSGQVGDTIYF	TGTGCCAGCAGTGGACAGGTGGGGGACACCATATATTTT
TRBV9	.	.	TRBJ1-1	CASSVLGGLDTEAFF	TGTGCCAGCAGCGTACTGGGGGGGTTGGACACTGAAGCTTTCTTT
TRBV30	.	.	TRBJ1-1	CAARQASSLEAFF	TGTGCCGCCCGACAGGCCAGCTCATTGGAAGCTTTCTTT
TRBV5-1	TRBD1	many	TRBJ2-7	CASSPRGQGGHEQYF	TGCGCCAGCAGCCCCCGAGGACAGGGAGGCCACGAGCAGTACTTC
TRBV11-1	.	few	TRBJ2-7	CASKRTDTPYEQYF	TGTGCCAGCAAAAGGACAGATACGCCCTACGAGCAGTACTTC
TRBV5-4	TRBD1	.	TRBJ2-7	CASSLGGQGPISYEQYF	TGTGCCAGCAGCTTGGGGGGACAGGGGCCAATCTCCTACGAGCAGTACTTC
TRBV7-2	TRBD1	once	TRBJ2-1	CASSLALQGAAYNEQFF	TGTGCCAGCAGCTTAGCCTTACAGGGGGCTGCCTACAATGAGCAGTTCTTC
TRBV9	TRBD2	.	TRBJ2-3	CASSGPAGVTDTQYF	TGTGCCAGCAGCGGGCCAGCGGGGGTGACAGATACGCAGTATTTT
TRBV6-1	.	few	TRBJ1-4	CASSEWRDDNEKLFF	TGTGCCAGCAGTGAATGGCGGGATGATAATGAAAAACTGTTTTTT
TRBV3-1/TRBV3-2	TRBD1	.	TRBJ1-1	CASSQGQGPMAFF	TGTGCCAGCAGCCAGGGACAGGGCCCAATGGCTTTCTTT
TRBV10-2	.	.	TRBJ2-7	CASSAGQTYEQYF	TGCGCCAGCAGTGCTGGACAGACCTACGAGCAGTACTTC
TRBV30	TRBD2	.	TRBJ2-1	CAWRGGGGYNEQFF	TGTGCCTGGAGGGGCGGGGGAGGATACAATGAGCAGTTCTTC
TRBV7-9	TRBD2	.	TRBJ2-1	CASSLQGLAGSSYNEQFF	TGTGCCAGCAGCTTACAGGGACTAGCGGGGAGCTCCTACAATGAGCAGTTCTTC
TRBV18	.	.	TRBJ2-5	CASSPPGSGTIQETQYF	TGTGCCAGCTCACCACCGGGGTCCGGGACAATACAAGAGACCCAGTACTTC
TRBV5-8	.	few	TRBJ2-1	CASSLAGLAYNEQFF	TGTGCCAGCAGCCTGGCGGGGTTAGCCTACAATGAGCAGTTCTTC
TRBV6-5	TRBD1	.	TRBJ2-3	CASSTTGGTDTQYF	TGTGCCAGCAGTACAACAGGGGGCACAGATACGCAGTATTTT
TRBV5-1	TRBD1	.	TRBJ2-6	CASTGTGGSGANVLTF	TGCGCCAGCACAGGGACAGGGGGCTCTGGGGCCAACGTCCTGACTTTC
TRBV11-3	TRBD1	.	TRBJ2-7	CASSPGRTGRHEQYF	TGTGCCAGCAGCCCAGGGCGGACAGGGAGACACGAGCAGTACTTC
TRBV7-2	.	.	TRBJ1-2	CASSPSRTLNYGYTF	TGTGCCAGCAGCCCCTCCCGGACACTCAACTATGGCTACACCTTC
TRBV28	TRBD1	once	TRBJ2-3	CASRSGQGVTDTQYF	TGTGCCAGCAGATCCGGACAGGGGGTTACAGATACGCAGTATTTT
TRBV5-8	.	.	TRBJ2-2	CASIWPPVNTGELFF	TGTGCCAGCATCTGGCCCCCAGTAAACACCGGGGAGCTGTTTTTT
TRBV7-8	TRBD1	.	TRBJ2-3	CASSFRGRVWSTDTQYF	TGTGCCAGCAGCTTCAGGGGGCGCGTATGGAGCACAGATACGCAGTATTTT
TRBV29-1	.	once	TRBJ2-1	CSVEGTGKRAYNEQFF	TGCAGCGTTGAGGGCACAGGGAAGAGGGCCTACAATGAGCAGTTCTTC
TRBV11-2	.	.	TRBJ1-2	CASSAWTEINYGYTF	TGTGCCAGCAGCGCGTGGACAGAGATTAACTATGGCTACACCTTC
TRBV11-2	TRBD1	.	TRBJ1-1	CASSADRGRSEAFF	TGTGCCAGCAGCGCCGACAGGGGGAGGTCTGAAGCTTTCTTT
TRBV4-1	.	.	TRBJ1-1	CASSQEGFKGDTEAFF	TGCGCCAGCAGCCAAGAGGGTTTTAAGGGGGACACTGAAGCTTTCTTT
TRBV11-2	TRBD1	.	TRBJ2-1	CASSLERGQGPYNEQFF	TGTGCCAGCAGCTTAGAACGGGGACAGGGGCCCTACAATGAGCAGTTCTTC
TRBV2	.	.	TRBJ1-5	CASRFTGNQPQHF	TGTGCCAGCAGATTCACAGGGAATCAGCCCCAGCATTTT
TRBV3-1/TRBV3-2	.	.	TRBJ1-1	CASSQEDSLTEAFF	TGTGCCAGCAGCCAGGAGGACAGTTTAACTGAAGCTTTCTTT
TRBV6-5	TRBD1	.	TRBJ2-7	CASSYGQGSYEQYF	TGTGCCAGCAGTTATGGACAGGGCTCCTACGAGCAGTACTTC
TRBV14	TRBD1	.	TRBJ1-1	CASSRRTGGTEAFF	TGTGCCAGCAGCCGTCGGACAGGGGGCACTGAAGCTTTCTTT
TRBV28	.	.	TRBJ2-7	CASSSTYEQYF	TGTGCCAGCAGTTCAACCTACGAGCAGTACTTC
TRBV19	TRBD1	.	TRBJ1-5	CASKDRNNQPQHF	TGTGCCAGTAAGGACAGGAACAATCAGCCCCAGCATTTT